Reported below is one T cell receptor beta chain. The target antigen is unknown. Germline V gene lookup returns CDR1 KGHSH and CDR2 LQKENI. The germline V and J ends were trimmed by 1 base and 4 bases, with 16 bases remaining between them. This CDR3 is 16 amino acids long. The data stem from a study of cytomegalovirus exposure and HLA in healthy donors. 60 Vbeta and 13 Jbeta primers were used in PCR. The data were produced by immunoSEQ multiplex PCR, yet TCRdb's version contains in-frame clones alone and is incomplete. The sample lists fewer than 250,000 clones, around four fifths occurring once. Whole-study findings and limits: Looking again later, the authors saw that most CMV-associated TCR beta chains seemed HLA-restricted. Indistinguishable V segments such as TRBV6-2 and TRBV6-3 were excluded.

V usage is TRBV18 and J usage is TRBJ2-5; D is possibly TRBD1 (6 bases). The sequencing input was PBMCs. The sequence came from a woman in her forties or fifties in good health and CMV-seropositive. The CDR3 is CASSPRDRPQGETQYF. The CDR3 DNA reads TGTGCCAGCTCACCACGTGACAGGCCCCAGGGAGAGACCCAGTACTTC.